This entry is about one T cell receptor (beta chain). The antigen is not known. This sample was taken from a study of T cell responses to AZD1222 COVID-19 vaccine. Overall study findings and caveats: In all cases, repertoires were sampled only after the peak T cell response. Clonal diversity was possibly underestimated; the donors were predominantly white British and more often female.

Repertoires were generated with immunoSEQ multiplex PCR, while TCRdb's copy carries only in-frame clones and drops some. Among 150,000 to 200,000 clones listed, roughly 94% were seen once. V lost 0 bases to trimming and J lost 2 bases; unmatched junction nucleotides: 7. CDR1 is LGHNA, CDR2 YSLEER, per germline. The CDR3 has 17 residues. J is TRBJ1-2 and V is TRBV4-3, with 9 bases matching TRBD1. This sequence originates from an adult who received the AZD1222 COVID-19 vaccine. The source was peripheral blood, collected 28 days after the second AZD1222 dose. This chain's CDR3 is CASSQEGPGQGNYGYTF. CDR3 DNA: TGCGCCAGCAGCCAAGAAGGCCCGGGACAGGGAAACTATGGCTACACCTTC.